This note documents a single T cell receptor (beta chain) sequence. This specimen comes from a study of neoadjuvant anti-PD-1 for oral cavity cancer. The overall study: Non-progressing patients received a fourth nivolumab dose near day 43, then surgery on days 50-56.

Stage II-IVA oral cavity squamous cell carcinoma was new and untreated by systemic or radiation therapy. Cohort: HPV-negative, locally advanced oral cavity squamous cell carcinoma patients. Produced via immunoSEQ multiplex PCR; TCRdb's table is partial and in-frame only. Of 15,000 to 20,000 clones listed, around 66% were seen once; the top ten hold approximately 2.8%. CDR3 size: 12 residues. Germline CDR1 is SGHAT and CDR2 is FQDESV (reference sequence). V was shortened by 7 bases and J by 5 bases, with 11 bases between the two germline ends. This receptor was identified in a person aged 35 to 85 with oral cavity squamous cell carcinoma. The chain uses TRBV11-1 and TRBJ2-5; the D is unclear. Sequenced here: PBMCs, sampled before nivolumab (anti-PD-1) treatment. The DNA for the CDR3 is TGTGCCAGCAACCCCAACGGGGAGACCCAGTACTTC. Its protein is CASNPNGETQYF. The full variable domain, completed using reference TRBV11-1 and TRBJ2-5, is EAEVAQSPRYKITEKSQAVAFWCDPISGHATLYWYRQILGQGPELLVQFQDESVVDDSQLPKDRFSAERLKGVDSTLKIQPAELGDSAMYLCASNPNGETQYFGPGTRLLVL.